This T cell receptor beta chain appears in the sequencing data of a study of blood T cell repertoires in COVID-19. For the study at large: COVID-19 samples collected from the United States, Italy and Spain covered acute and convalescent phases. The cDNA or gDNA used as material had been derived from T cells, B-cell-depleted T cells, or PBMCs.

Cohorts were based on clinical histories the participants reported. TCRdb's table, derived via immunoSEQ multiplex PCR, lists solely in-frame clones and lacks some. This sample has about 380,000 clones, with about 90% found just once. In germline, CDR1 is SGHDT, CDR2 YYEEEE. The CDR3 has 14 amino acids. Trimming stripped 0 bases from V and 6 bases from J, with 10 bases between. This sequence joins TRBV5-6 and TRBJ2-1; D is perhaps TRBD1 (5 bases). The receptor was isolated from a woman in her 30s who had recovered from COVID-19. The sequencing input was PBMCs or T cells enriched from blood (not recorded which). CDR3 in DNA: TGTGCCAGCAGCTTGGGTCCAGGGCGCAATGAGCAGTTCTTC. Its protein is CASSLGPGRNEQFF.